Below, 30 T cell receptor beta chains from the same sample are listed, as sequenced in a study of T cell repertoires in cytomegalovirus infection. MiXCR, run by TCRdb on the reads, gives a single entry per CDR3 protein. The sample records about 890,000 distinct CDR3 sequences, approximately 30% being singletons. Their antigens remain unidentified. This specimen was cultured CD8+ T cells from PBMCs, taken from culture after CMV antigen stimulation. These receptors all stem from a human donor in good health (CMV status not recorded). Some clones in this sample may be carry-over from other donors' samples.

A few counts support this clonotype. The rearrangement links TRBV5-5 to TRBJ1-2; 7 bases are a match to TRBD1. Germline CDR1 reads SGHKS; CDR2 reads YYEKEE (reference sequence). Unmatched junction bases numbered 19, after V lost 4 bases and J lost 4 bases. The CDR3 is 18 residues long. The CDR3 nucleotides read TGTGCCAGCAGCGCAATTCTCCGGGACAGCTATGAGGGCTATGGCTACACCTTC. Its protein product is CASSAILRDSYEGYGYTF.

This clonotype has more than one count but fewer than ten. The chain carries TRBV2 and TRBJ2-7; possibly TRBD1 or TRBD2 for D (5 bases each). The CDR3 length is 16 residues. Trimming took off 0 bases at V and 1 base at J, with 13 bases between the two ends. Germline CDR1 SNHLY, CDR2 FYNNEI. CDR3 region: CASSEAGTLGSYEQYF. CDR3 in DNA: TGTGCCAGCAGTGAAGCAGGGACCCTAGGATCCTACGAGCAGTACTTC.

This sequence joins TRBV7-9 and TRBJ2-7, with D unresolved. CDR3 length equals 18 residues. Trimming shortened V by 3 bases and J by 0 bases, and 21 bases separated the two germline ends. The germline V gene has CDR1 SEHNR and CDR2 FQNEAQ (reference sequence). In DNA form, the CDR3 reads TGTGCCAGCAGCTTTTACCCTCCCCAGGTGCAAAGCTCCTACGAGCAGTACTTC. It translates to CASSFYPPQVQSSYEQYF. The full variable domain, in which reference TRBV7-9 and TRBJ2-7 provide the parts outside the CDR3, is DTGVSQNPRHKITKRGQNVTFRCDPISEHNRLYWYRQTLGQGPEFLTYFQNEAQLEKSRLLSDRFSAERPKGSFSTLEIQRTEQGDSAMYLCASSFYPPQVQSSYEQYFGPGTRLTVT.

V usage is TRBV6-6 and J usage is TRBJ2-5; 9 bases map to TRBD2. V lost 9 bases to trimming and J lost 2 bases; unmatched junction nucleotides: 10. Germline V gene lookup returns CDR1 MNHNY and CDR2 SVGAGI (reference sequence). The CDR3 extends over 15 amino acids. The CDR3 DNA follows: TGTGCCAGAAGTCCTAGCGGGGACCTACAAGAGACCCAGTACTTC. It translates to CARSPSGDLQETQYF.

Many counts were recorded for this clonotype. The CDR3, as DNA: TGTGCCAGCAGCACCAACAGGGAAGAGACCCAGTACTTC. Protein: CASSTNREETQYF. V usage is TRBV7-8 and J usage is TRBJ2-5; possibly TRBD1 for D (6 bases). The CDR3 is 13 amino acids. V was cut by 5 bases and J by 3 bases, with 10 bases left in between. The germline V gene encodes CDR1 SGHVS and CDR2 FQNEAQ.

Remarks on this clonotype: One end of the junction varies from germline; a read error may be responsible. The V and J genes are TRBV24-1 and TRBJ2-3; TRBD1 might be the D (6 bases). CDR3 length equals 15 residues. Looked up from germline, CDR1 is KGHDR and CDR2 is SFDVKD. CDR3 sequence reads: CATSDRLDSSDSQYF. CDR3 coding DNA: TGTGCCACCAGTGATCGTTTGGACAGCTCAGATTCGCAGTATTTT.

The chain uses TRBV6-8 and TRBJ1-2; D unresolved. Between the trimmed V and J ends, which lost 4 bases and 4 bases, there was a span of 13 bases. The germline CDR1 and CDR2 sequences are MNHGY and SAAAGT. The CDR3 totals 14 residues. The CDR3: CASSSILLGYGYTF. CDR3 coding DNA: TGTGCCAGCAGTTCCATTTTGCTAGGCTATGGCTACACCTTC.

There are a few counts of this clonotype. This sequence joins TRBV6-5 and TRBJ1-5; D unclear. V was pared by 6 bases and J by 0 bases, with 12 bases between. CDR3 length: 15 residues. Looked up from germline, CDR1 is MNHEY and CDR2 is SVGAGI. CDR3 DNA: TGTGCCAGCAGGAAGGATCACTATAGCAATCAGCCCCAGCATTTT. Its translation: CASRKDHYSNQPQHF.

V is TRBV4-2 and J is TRBJ2-7, with 9 bases matching TRBD2. Trimming at V came to 3 bases and at J to 4 bases, leaving 7 bases not matched to a gene. CDR1 and CDR2 (germline): LGHNA, YNFKEQ. This CDR3 has 15 amino acids. In DNA form, the CDR3 reads TGTGCCAGCAGCCACTCGGGTAGCGGGGGTTACGAGCAGTACTTC. This translates into CASSHSGSGGYEQYF.

V and J are TRBV4-1 and TRBJ2-7; D remains ambiguous. The CDR3 loop spans 13 amino acids. Germline values: CDR1 MGHRA, CDR2 YSYEKL. V lost 3 bases and J 5 bases, leaving 11 bases between the germline ends. CDR3 region: CASSHFSADEQYF. The CDR3 DNA reads TGCGCCAGCAGCCACTTCAGCGCGGACGAGCAGTACTTC.

The V and J genes are TRBV12-3 or TRBV12-4 and TRBJ1-1; the D is unclear. Deletions cut 9 bases from V and 0 bases from J, with 8 bases between. CDR3 length: 12 residues. The CDR3 coding sequence is TGTGCCAGTGCGACGGTGAACACTGAAGCTTTCTTT. Its translation: CASATVNTEAFF.

The table lists this clonotype with many counts. The rearrangement joins TRBV7-9 to TRBJ1-1; TRBD1 is a possible D gene (6 bases). Germline lookup yields CDR1 SEHNR and CDR2 FQNEAQ (reference sequence). Trimming shortened V by 1 base and J by 6 bases, and 12 bases separated the two germline ends. The CDR3 spans 14 residues. CDR3 in amino acids: CASSLGGQMAEAFF. DNA for the CDR3: TGTGCCAGCAGCTTAGGTGGACAGATGGCTGAAGCTTTCTTT.

V is TRBV19 and J is TRBJ1-1; a weak D match, TRBD1 (6 bases). V was shortened by 2 bases and J by 3 bases, with 19 bases between the two germline ends. The length of the CDR3 is 17 residues. CDR1 is LNHDA, CDR2 SQIVND, per germline (reference sequence). CDR3 sequence (DNA): TGTGCCAGTAGTATACACTGGGACACCTACGGGGACACTGAAGCTTTCTTT. Amino acids: CASSIHWDTYGDTEAFF.

At least ten counts were recorded for this clonotype. The junction shows a germline mismatch at one end, possibly a read error. The rearrangement links TRBV5-1 to TRBJ1-1; 7 nucleotides line up with TRBD1. Germline V gene data show CDR1 as SGHRS and CDR2 as YFSETQ. CDR3 size: 14 residues. CDR3: CASSFQGVNTEAFF. CDR3 DNA sequence: TGTGCCAGCAGTTTCCAGGGGGTGAACACTGAAGCTTTCTTT.

The V call is TRBV12-3 or TRBV12-4, the J call TRBJ2-1; TRBD2 matches at 12 bases. This CDR3 comprises 18 residues. The J segment lost 5 bases and the V segment lost 5 bases, leaving 13 bases of the junction unmatched. The CDR3 reads CASSRKTSGGARDNEQFF. The CDR3, as DNA: TGTGCCAGCAGTCGGAAGACTAGCGGGGGAGCGAGGGACAATGAGCAGTTCTTC.

J is TRBJ1-1 and V is TRBV7-6; no definite D call. The CDR3 covers 14 residues. CDR1 is SGHVS, CDR2 FNYEAQ, per germline. The germline V and J ends were trimmed by 4 bases and 1 base, with 10 bases remaining between them. As DNA, the CDR3 is TGTGCCAGCAGCTCCCTTCCTACGAACACTGAAGCTTTCTTT. Its translation is CASSSLPTNTEAFF.

Many counts were recorded for this clonotype. The chain recombines TRBV7-6 with TRBJ2-1; 9 nucleotides agree with TRBD2. Unmatched junction bases numbered 11, after V lost 1 base and J lost 4 bases. There are 18 residues in the CDR3. Germline V gene sequence: CDR1 SGHVS, CDR2 FNYEAQ. As DNA, the CDR3 is TGTGCCAGCAGCTTAGACAGGGCACTAGCGGGCCTATACAATGAGCAGTTCTTC. Its translation is CASSLDRALAGLYNEQFF.

This clonotype was recorded a few times. The genes are TRBV4-1 and TRBJ2-7; 8 bases match TRBD1. The ends lost 3 bases at V and 7 bases at J; junction bases unmatched: 14. This CDR3 has 16 amino acids. CDR1 is MGHRA and CDR2 is YSYEKL in the germline V gene. Here the CDR3 reads CASSHADPDRAGEQYF. The CDR3 DNA is TGCGCCAGCAGCCACGCTGACCCGGACAGGGCCGGAGAGCAGTACTTC.

This clonotype was seen more than once but under ten times. The genes are TRBV5-3 and TRBJ2-3, with D unclear. TRBV5-3 qualifies as an ORF whose function is uncertain. The CDR3 contains 15 residues. V lost 7 bases and J lost 7, with 22 bases in between. The CDR3 is CARADHPEMRHTQYF. CDR3 nucleotide sequence: TGTGCCAGAGCTGACCATCCGGAAATGCGACATACGCAGTATTTT.

This chain links TRBV6-2 or TRBV6-3 with TRBJ2-2; D is possibly TRBD1 (6 bases). V lost 1 base, J lost 5 bases, and 11 bases lay in between. CDR1 is MNHEY, CDR2 SVGEGT, per germline. CDR3 length: 15 amino acids. This CDR3 is CASSYYRGGTGELFF. Here the CDR3 DNA reads TGTGCCAGCAGTTACTACCGAGGGGGAACCGGGGAGCTGTTTTTT.

V and J are TRBV10-2 and TRBJ1-2; perhaps TRBD1 as D (6 bases). Germline V gene data show CDR1 as WSHSY and CDR2 as SAAADI. The germline V and J ends were trimmed by 5 bases and 6 bases, with 19 bases remaining between them. The CDR3 runs 15 residues. This CDR3 reads CASSPSLWGANGYTF. The CDR3 DNA reads TGCGCCAGCAGTCCCTCACTTTGGGGGGCTAATGGCTACACCTTC.

The gene calls are TRBV9 and TRBJ1-1; a possible D gene is TRBD1 (6 bases). This CDR3 region has 15 residues. The germline V gene has CDR1 SGDLS and CDR2 YYNGEE. Between the trimmed V and J ends, which lost 4 bases and 1 base, there was a span of 14 bases. The CDR3 sequence is CASSPGADPNTEAFF. As DNA, the CDR3 is TGTGCCAGCAGCCCAGGGGCAGACCCGAACACTGAAGCTTTCTTT.

This clonotype was recorded a few times. The chain combines TRBV27 with TRBJ1-5, with 7 bases that match TRBD1. The germline CDR1 and CDR2 sequences are MNHEY and SMNVEV (reference sequence). CDR3 length equals 14 residues. V shed 5 bases and J 7 bases; nucleotides not matched to a gene: 8. The CDR3 DNA sequence: TGTGCCAGCAGTATAGGACAGGCGGGACAGCCCCAGCATTTT. Amino acid sequence: CASSIGQAGQPQHF.

V usage is TRBV10-3 and J usage is TRBJ2-3, with D perhaps matching TRBD1 or TRBD2 (5 bases each). Per the germline V gene, CDR1 is ENHRY and CDR2 is SYGVKD. The CDR3 is made up of 14 amino acids. The V end lost 4 bases, the J end lost 8 bases, and 16 bases lay between the germline ends. CDR3 coding DNA: TGTGCCATCAGTGGTGACGAGGGGATAGTTACGCAGTATTTT. Its translation: CAISGDEGIVTQYF.

The rearrangement uses TRBV6-1 and TRBJ2-5, with 9 bases identical to TRBD2. V shed 1 base and J 4 bases; nucleotides not matched to a gene: 4. Germline lookup yields CDR1 MNHNS and CDR2 SASEGT. This CDR3 comprises 15 residues. CDR3 sequence (DNA): TGTGCCAGCAGTGAAGGACTAGCGGTTCGAGAGACCCAGTACTTC. Its translation is CASSEGLAVRETQYF.

This clonotype was observed a handful of times. The chain recombines TRBV9 with TRBJ2-5; D is unclear. The CDR3 is 14 amino acids. V lost 0 bases and J lost 1, with 7 bases in between. CDR1 is SGDLS, CDR2 YYNGEE, per germline. CDR3 amino acids: CASSVAPSQETQYF. DNA of the CDR3: TGTGCCAGCAGCGTAGCGCCATCCCAAGAGACCCAGTACTTC.

This clonotype was detected a few times. V gene TRBV27 combines with J gene TRBJ2-1, with TRBD2 matching 8 bases. CDR3 length: 17 residues. Germline V CDR1 and CDR2: MNHEY, SMNVEV (reference sequence). Unmatched junction bases numbered 8, after V lost 0 bases and J lost 4 bases. In DNA, the CDR3 is TGTGCCAGCAGTTTATCGAGTAGCGGGGTGGTATACAATGAGCAGTTCTTC. It yields the protein CASSLSSSGVVYNEQFF.

A few counts support this clonotype. The chain combines TRBV18 with TRBJ1-2; 9 nucleotides match TRBD1. This CDR3 has 14 residues. CDR1 is KGHSH and CDR2 is LQKENI in the germline V gene. The J segment lost 6 bases and the V segment lost 0 bases, leaving 2 bases of the junction unmatched. CDR3 sequence reads: CASSPPTGGHGYTF. The DNA for the CDR3 is TGTGCCAGCTCACCACCTACAGGGGGCCATGGCTACACCTTC.

On this clonotype: A read error is possible here, since a much larger clone lies one base away. CDR3: CASSLGQGDTEQFF. DNA for the CDR3: TGTGCCAGCAGCTTGGGACAGGGGGACACTGAGCAGTTCTTC. The V call is TRBV7-6, the J call TRBJ2-1, with 11 bases fitting TRBD1. This CDR3 is built from 14 residues. Germline V CDR1 and CDR2: SGHVS, FNYEAQ. V trimming: 3 bases; J trimming: 9 bases; junction bases outside the gene matches: 4.

This clonotype was seen a handful of times. This chain links TRBV6-2 or TRBV6-3 with TRBJ2-1, with 8 bases lining up with TRBD2. CDR3 length: 14 amino acids. The trim removed 5 bases at V and 8 bases at J, leaving 8 bases unmatched. Germline assignment: CDR1 MNHEY and CDR2 SVGEGT. The DNA of the CDR3 is TGTGCCAGCAGTCTCCGGCGGGGGGAAGATGAGCAGTTCTTC. As protein: CASSLRRGEDEQFF.